These T cell receptor beta chains were read from a single sample in a study of long-term antiretroviral therapy in people with HIV. This table comes from immunoSEQ multiplex PCR, and its TCRdb copy is limited to in-frame clones, with some not included. The table has 30,000 to 40,000 clones, 85% seen once. The sequenced sample was unsorted PBMCs, obtained about 3.5 years after starting antiretroviral therapy. These receptors came from a man between 18 and 29 years old with HIV. Each CDR3 is given with its conserved first and last residue. The D gene is left open where the match is weak. Size is omitted from some rows. Given values are once, few, many or a class for expanded clones.

V	J	D	size	CDR3	DNA
TRBV27	TRBJ2-1	.	.	CASRLSVLGNEQFF	TGTGCCAGCAGACTATCCGTTTTAGGCAATGAGCAGTTCTTC
TRBV7-9	TRBJ2-3	.	.	CASSQHSTDTQYF	TGTGCCAGCAGCCAACATAGCACAGATACGCAGTATTTT
TRBV4-3	TRBJ1-1	TRBD1	.	CASSQDRQGALYTEAFF	TGCGCCAGCAGCCAAGATCGGCAGGGGGCCCTGTACACTGAAGCTTTCTTT
TRBV18	TRBJ1-1	TRBD1	.	CASSPTGTGDTEAFF	TGTGCCAGCTCACCTACCGGGACAGGGGACACTGAAGCTTTCTTT
TRBV5-1	TRBJ2-6	.	.	CASSPGRGSGANVLTF	TGCGCCAGCAGCCCCGGACGGGGCTCTGGGGCCAACGTCCTGACTTTC
TRBV19	TRBJ1-1	.	.	CAASRGPGTEAFF	TGTGCCGCATCCCGAGGGCCGGGCACTGAAGCTTTCTTT
TRBV2	TRBJ2-7	.	.	CASRTGLPKLYEQYF	TGTGCCAGCAGGACGGGACTCCCAAAGCTCTACGAGCAGTACTTC
TRBV11-2	TRBJ1-1	.	.	CASSLSVNTEAFF	TGTGCCAGCAGCTTATCCGTGAACACTGAAGCTTTCTTT
TRBV12-5	TRBJ1-1	.	.	CASGLGIRPEAFF	TGTGCTAGTGGTCTCGGGATTCGGCCTGAAGCTTTCTTT
TRBV18	TRBJ1-2	.	.	CASSPVKLELTGDYGYTF	TGTGCCAGCTCACCCGTAAAACTAGAACTGACAGGAGACTATGGCTACACCTTC
TRBV28	TRBJ2-1	.	.	CASRRTVGNEQFF	TGTGCCAGCAGAAGGACAGTTGGCAATGAGCAGTTCTTC
TRBV29-1	TRBJ2-3	TRBD2	.	CSVGTSGGAGTDTQYF	TGCAGCGTTGGGACTAGCGGGGGGGCCGGCACAGATACGCAGTATTTT
TRBV7-2	TRBJ2-7	.	.	CASSLVPTVGQYEQYF	TGTGCCAGCAGCTTAGTGCCGACAGTGGGGCAATACGAGCAGTACTTC
TRBV5-1	TRBJ1-2	.	.	CASSLDPNYGYTF	TGCGCCAGCAGCTTGGACCCTAACTATGGCTACACCTTC
TRBV5-4	TRBJ2-5	TRBD1	.	CASSPGQGERETQYF	TGTGCCAGCAGCCCAGGACAGGGGGAGCGAGAGACCCAGTACTTC
TRBV6-5	TRBJ2-1	.	.	CASSYGRSNEQFF	TGTGCCAGCAGTTACGGAAGGAGCAATGAGCAGTTCTTC
TRBV13	TRBJ2-7	.	.	CASSLIRDSLTSLPIEQYF	TGTGCCAGCAGCTTAATTCGAGACAGCTTAACTTCCCTCCCTATCGAGCAGTACTTC
TRBV28	TRBJ2-7	TRBD2	.	CASSLRLAGVGSYEQYF	TGTGCCAGCAGTTTAAGGCTAGCGGGGGTGGGCTCCTACGAGCAGTACTTC
TRBV18	TRBJ2-7	.	.	CASSPKTRGRDTEYF	TGTGCCAGCTCACCAAAAACAAGAGGCCGGGACACCGAGTACTTC
TRBV7-2	TRBJ2-5	TRBD2	.	CASTPLGLAETQYF	TGTGCCAGCACCCCTTTAGGACTAGCAGAGACCCAGTACTTC
TRBV9	TRBJ2-1	.	.	CASSVGIRGHEQFF	TGTGCCAGCAGCGTCGGGATCAGAGGCCATGAGCAGTTCTTC
TRBV4-2	TRBJ2-3	.	.	CASSQGPDTQYF	TGTGCCAGCAGCCAAGGCCCAGATACGCAGTATTTT
TRBV4-1	TRBJ1-1	.	.	CASSEGMNTEAFF	TGCGCCAGCAGCGAGGGGATGAACACTGAAGCTTTCTTT
TRBV5-6	TRBJ2-7	TRBD1	once	CASSYPGQDYEQYF	TGTGCCAGCAGCTACCCGGGACAGGACTACGAGCAGTACTTC
TRBV10-3	TRBJ2-3	TRBD2	.	CAIKLAGETDTQYF	TGTGCCATCAAGCTAGCGGGGGAGACAGATACGCAGTATTTT
TRBV7-9	TRBJ1-2	.	.	CASSPEQSYGYTF	TGTGCCAGCAGCCCCGAGCAGAGCTATGGCTACACCTTC
TRBV9	TRBJ2-7	.	.	CASSGDNSYEQYF	TGTGCCAGCAGCGGGGACAACTCCTACGAGCAGTACTTC